This T cell receptor (beta chain) was retrieved from a study of blood T cells in healthy people across ages. Primed by a sample-barcoded 5' primer and a J-beta primer mix, a second PCR proceeded for roughly 6 to 12 cycles. Using its own MiXCR run on the 5' RACE reads, TCRdb lists one record per CDR3 protein. The sample carries about 1,800,000 distinct CDR3 sequences, 25% to 30% recorded once. This CDR3 region has 13 residues. Germline CDR1 LGHDT, CDR2 YNNKEL (reference sequence). Trimming took off 6 bases at V and 4 bases at J, with 10 bases between the two ends. The sequencing input was blood. This rearrangement joins TRBV3-1 to TRBJ2-1, with D perhaps matching TRBD1 (6 bases). The clonotype comes from a woman in her twenties or thirties in good health. CDR3 bases: TGTGCCAGCAGGCCTCAGGGGTACAATGAGCAGTTCTTC. Translation gives CASRPQGYNEQFF.